A selection of T cell receptor beta chains follows, all from one sample in a study of neoadjuvant anti-PD-1 for oral cavity cancer. Sequencing used immunoSEQ multiplex PCR; TCRdb keeps in-frame clones, though not all of them. The table records 60,000 to 80,000 clones, more than 60% of them present only once. This specimen was PBMCs, taken before nivolumab (anti-PD-1) treatment. The receptor set was obtained from a person between 35 and 79 years old with oral cavity squamous cell carcinoma. The CDR3 runs from the conserved cysteine through the conserved F or W. The order of the fields is CDR3 length, V gene, D gene, J gene, clone size, CDR3 protein, CDR3 DNA. D genes are given only for firm matches. Clone size is given for some rows only: seen once, a few or many times, or a class if the clone is expanded.

CDR3 length: 13; V gene: TRBV2; D gene: TRBD1; J gene: TRBJ2-5; clone size: NA; CDR3 protein: CASRQGAGETQYF; CDR3 DNA: TGTGCCAGCAGACAGGGGGCTGGAGAGACCCAGTACTTC
CDR3 length: 15; V gene: TRBV6-1; D gene: NA; J gene: TRBJ1-5; clone size: NA; CDR3 protein: CASNLREYSNQPQHF; CDR3 DNA: TGTGCCAGCAACCTCAGGGAATATAGCAATCAGCCCCAGCATTTT
CDR3 length: 13; V gene: TRBV7-3; D gene: TRBD1; J gene: TRBJ1-1; clone size: NA; CDR3 protein: CASSSPGTGVAFF; CDR3 DNA: TGTGCCAGCAGCTCCCCCGGGACAGGGGTTGCTTTCTTT
CDR3 length: 15; V gene: TRBV19; D gene: TRBD2; J gene: TRBJ2-3; clone size: NA; CDR3 protein: CASTLAGGVTDTQYF; CDR3 DNA: TGTGCCAGTACCCTAGCGGGGGGGGTTACAGATACGCAGTATTTT
CDR3 length: 16; V gene: TRBV6-1; D gene: NA; J gene: TRBJ2-1; clone size: NA; CDR3 protein: CASSEEGAGLYNEQFF; CDR3 DNA: TGTGCCAGCAGTGAAGAGGGGGCGGGACTGTACAATGAGCAGTTCTTC
CDR3 length: 15; V gene: TRBV9; D gene: TRBD1; J gene: TRBJ1-1; clone size: NA; CDR3 protein: CASSVVSGGYTEAFF; CDR3 DNA: TGTGCCAGCAGCGTAGTGTCAGGGGGCTACACTGAAGCTTTCTTT
CDR3 length: 14; V gene: TRBV28; D gene: NA; J gene: TRBJ2-7; clone size: NA; CDR3 protein: CASSYPGGTIEQYF; CDR3 DNA: TGTGCCAGCAGTTACCCCGGGGGTACCATAGAGCAGTACTTC
CDR3 length: 14; V gene: TRBV15; D gene: TRBD1; J gene: TRBJ1-2; clone size: NA; CDR3 protein: CATSSPGQGYGYTF; CDR3 DNA: TGTGCCACCAGCAGTCCCGGACAGGGCTATGGCTACACCTTC
CDR3 length: 14; V gene: TRBV6-1; D gene: TRBD1; J gene: TRBJ1-4; clone size: few; CDR3 protein: CATCFGTVVEKLFF; CDR3 DNA: TGTGCCACCTGCTTTGGGACAGTAGTAGAAAAACTGTTTTTT
CDR3 length: 14; V gene: TRBV7-2; D gene: NA; J gene: TRBJ1-1; clone size: NA; CDR3 protein: CASSLYGGYTEAFF; CDR3 DNA: TGTGCCAGCAGCTTATATGGAGGATACACTGAAGCTTTCTTT
CDR3 length: 13; V gene: TRBV5-6; D gene: TRBD1; J gene: TRBJ2-4; clone size: NA; CDR3 protein: CASSTPGTGVWYF; CDR3 DNA: TGTGCCAGCAGCACCCCCGGGACAGGGGTATGGTACTTC
CDR3 length: 16; V gene: TRBV14; D gene: NA; J gene: TRBJ1-6; clone size: NA; CDR3 protein: CASSLQGGGYNSPLHF; CDR3 DNA: TGTGCCAGCAGCTTGCAAGGAGGGGGGTATAATTCACCCCTCCACTTT
CDR3 length: 15; V gene: TRBV27; D gene: NA; J gene: TRBJ1-6; clone size: NA; CDR3 protein: CASSYSATYNSPLHF; CDR3 DNA: TGTGCCAGCAGTTACAGTGCCACCTATAATTCACCCCTCCACTTT
CDR3 length: 12; V gene: TRBV29-1; D gene: NA; J gene: TRBJ1-1; clone size: NA; CDR3 protein: CSVEYRDTEAFF; CDR3 DNA: TGCAGCGTTGAGTACAGGGACACTGAAGCTTTCTTT